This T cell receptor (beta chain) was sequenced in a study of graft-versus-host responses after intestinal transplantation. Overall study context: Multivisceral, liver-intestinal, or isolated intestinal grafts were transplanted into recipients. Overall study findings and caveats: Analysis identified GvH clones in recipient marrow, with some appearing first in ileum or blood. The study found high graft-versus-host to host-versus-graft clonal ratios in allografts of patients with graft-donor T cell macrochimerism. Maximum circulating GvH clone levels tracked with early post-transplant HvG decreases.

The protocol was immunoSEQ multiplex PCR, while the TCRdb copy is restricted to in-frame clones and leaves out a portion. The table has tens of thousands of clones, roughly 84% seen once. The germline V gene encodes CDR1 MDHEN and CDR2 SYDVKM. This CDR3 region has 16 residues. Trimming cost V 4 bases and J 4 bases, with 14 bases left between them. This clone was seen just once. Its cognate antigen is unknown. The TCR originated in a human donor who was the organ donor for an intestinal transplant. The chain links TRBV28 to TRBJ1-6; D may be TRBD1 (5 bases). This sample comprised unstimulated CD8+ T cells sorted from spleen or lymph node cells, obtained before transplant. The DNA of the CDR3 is TGTGCCAGCAGTTCATACCAACAGGTATATAATTCACCCCTCCACTTT. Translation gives CASSSYQQVYNSPLHF.